The rows below give T cell receptor beta chains drawn from one sample of a study of CD8+ T cells in alopecia areata. Some clones are missing from TCRdb's copy, which holds only in-frame ones; the method was immunoSEQ multiplex PCR. The sample holds some 150,000 clones; about 59% are singletons and the top ten take about a sixth. The specimen was CD8+ T cells sorted from blood, collected at week 4, from a patient treated with tofacitinib. All receptors derive from a human donor with alopecia areata. Each CDR3 is given with its conserved first and last residue. D genes are given only for firm matches. Only part of the rows carry a size: once, few, many, or a class if the clone is expanded.

j_call d_call v_call clone_size cdr3_nt cdr3_aa
TRBJ2-7 - TRBV6-6 many TGTGCCAGCAGTTACCGGGACACCTACGAGCAGTACTTC CASSYRDTYEQYF
TRBJ2-3 TRBD1 TRBV9 - TGTGCCAGCAGCGTAGAAGGGGGCGCGCGTAATACGCAGTATTTT CASSVEGGARNTQYF
TRBJ2-5 TRBD1 TRBV11-2 few TGTGCCAGCAGCCTTAGGGGGCTACGGGAGACCCAGTACTTC CASSLRGLRETQYF
TRBJ1-2 - TRBV7-9 few TGTGCCAGCAGCTTAGGTCGGGACGGAGAAATCTATGGCTACACCTTC CASSLGRDGEIYGYTF
TRBJ2-7 - TRBV12-5 - TGTGCTAGCTGGGGGGGGCCAAGCTACGAGCAGTACTTC CASWGGPSYEQYF
TRBJ1-2 - TRBV18 - TGTGCCAGCTCACCGCTCGGACGGCTACATGGCTACACCTTC CASSPLGRLHGYTF
TRBJ2-1 - TRBV5-6 - TGTGCCAGCAGCTTGGGAGGAGATCGCCTCTACAATGAGCAGTTCTTC CASSLGGDRLYNEQFF
TRBJ1-5 TRBD1 TRBV10-3 few TGTGCCATCAGTGAGTCAGGGACAGCAGGCAATCAGCCCCAGCATTTT CAISESGTAGNQPQHF
TRBJ1-1 - TRBV30 - TGTGCCTGGAGTAGGGGCAGGGGAGCCGCTGAAGCTTTCTTT CAWSRGRGAAEAFF
TRBJ1-2 - TRBV6-5 - TGTGCCAGCAGTCTCGGGGTTCAGGGGGGCTACACCTTC CASSLGVQGGYTF
TRBJ2-5 TRBD2 TRBV30 few TGTGCCTGGAGTCGGGAGCGAGCGGGGTTGATCCAAGAGACCCAGTACTTC CAWSRERAGLIQETQYF
TRBJ2-5 TRBD1 TRBV4-3 - TGCGCCAGCAGCCCCGGGACAGGGGCCCAAGAGACCCAGTACTTC CASSPGTGAQETQYF
TRBJ2-5 - TRBV10-3 - TGTGCCATCAGTGAGAGTCAGGACCAAGAGACCCAGTACTTC CAISESQDQETQYF
TRBJ2-1 - TRBV6-4 few TGTGCCAGCAGTGACTCGCTGGGAACGAATGAGCAGTTCTTC CASSDSLGTNEQFF
TRBJ2-3 - TRBV7-3 - TGTGCCAGCAGCCCGGTCTTGGCGGGGGCACAAGATACGCAGTATTTT CASSPVLAGAQDTQYF
TRBJ1-1 - TRBV29-1 - TGCAGCGTTGATGGTGACAGTGGGTCGGACACTGAAGCTTTCTTT CSVDGDSGSDTEAFF
TRBJ2-5 - TRBV6-6 - TGTGCCAGCAGTTACTCGGAAGGGGAAGAGACCCAGTACTTC CASSYSEGEETQYF
TRBJ2-2 - TRBV6-5 - TGTGCCAGCAGTTTTTTTCAGAACACCGGGGAGCTGTTTTTT CASSFFQNTGELFF
TRBJ1-5 - TRBV29-1 - TGCAGCGCCCCCTGGCAGCCCCAGCATTTT CSAPWQPQHF
TRBJ1-4 - TRBV7-9 many TGTGCCAGCAGCCCCGGGACGCCAAATGAAAAACTGTTTTTT CASSPGTPNEKLFF
TRBJ2-3 - TRBV4-3 - TGCGCCAGCAGCCAAGATTCGGGACCGACAGGTCTGGGTACAGATACGCAGTATTTT CASSQDSGPTGLGTDTQYF
TRBJ1-4 - TRBV7-9 many TGTGCCAGCAGCCTGGTTGGCGTCTACGAAAAACTGTTTTTT CASSLVGVYEKLFF
TRBJ1-6 - TRBV6-4 - TGTGCCAGCCGAACAAGGGATTCACCCCTCCACTTT CASRTRDSPLHF
TRBJ2-7 TRBD2 TRBV27 few TGTGCCAGCAGTCTGAGACTAGCGGGGGGGCCCTACGAGCAGTACTTC CASSLRLAGGPYEQYF